The sequence of this T cell receptor (beta chain) was determined in a study of T cell clonotyping in hematopoietic cell transplantation. The CDR3 is made up of 16 amino acids. Germline CDR1 reads SGDLS; CDR2 reads YYNGEE. J gave up 8 bases and V 3 bases, and 13 bases lay outside the gene matches. The method was immunoSEQ multiplex PCR; TCRdb's version includes in-frame clones alone and lacks a portion of them. The sample has some 30,000 clones; around nine tenths are singletons. This rearrangement joins TRBV9 to TRBJ2-1; 8 bases are a match to TRBD1. This receptor was obtained from a female patient aged 50-59 years who had an allogeneic stem cell transplant from a related donor, so the T cells may come from the graft donor. Some clones in this sample may be carry-over from other donors' samples. This material consisted of PBMCs, taken 100 days after allogeneic stem cell transplant. In DNA form, the CDR3 reads TGTGCCAGCAGCGAGTCGGGACAGGTCTTTACAGATGAGCAGTTCTTC. Residues: CASSESGQVFTDEQFF.